The 29 T cell receptor beta chains below were found in one sample sequenced in a study of T cell changes during pregnancy in multiple sclerosis. Profiled with immunoSEQ multiplex PCR; TCRdb holds only in-frame clones, not every one. The sample records around 50,000 clones, roughly nine tenths being singletons. The sequencing used CD4+ T cells from peripheral blood mononuclear cells, collected in the second trimester of pregnancy. These receptors were collected from a female donor with multiple sclerosis, enrolled in a pregnancy study.

The chain employs TRBV19 and TRBJ1-5; TRBD1 might be the D (5 bases). V dropped 1 base and J dropped 1 base, with 8 bases sitting between them. Germline assignment: CDR1 LNHDA and CDR2 SQIVND (reference sequence). This CDR3 spans 15 amino acids. CDR3 coding DNA: TGTGCCAGTAGTATAGGGGGACTGAGCAATCAGCCCCAGCATTTT. It codes for CASSIGGLSNQPQHF.

The chain links TRBV7-2 to TRBJ2-6; 11 positions match TRBD2. CDR3 size: 19 residues. Germline assignment: CDR1 SGHTA and CDR2 FQGNSA. V was clipped by 5 bases and J by 0 bases; unmatched bases: 9. The CDR3 here is CASSPVAGGPGSGANVLTF. The CDR3 bases are TGTGCCAGCAGCCCAGTAGCGGGAGGGCCGGGCTCTGGGGCCAACGTCCTGACTTTC.

This sequence joins TRBV28 and TRBJ2-7; D is undetermined. The CDR3 contains 12 residues. The V gene lost 5 bases and the J gene lost 3 bases, with 8 bases spanning the gap. Germline CDR1 and CDR2: MDHEN and SYDVKM. The CDR3 DNA follows: TGTGCCAGCAGTCCAAACATCTACGAGCAGTACTTC. Translated, it gives CASSPNIYEQYF.

This chain joins TRBV5-1 and TRBJ1-3, with 7 positions matching TRBD1. This CDR3 has 16 amino acids. The ends lost 4 bases at V and 4 bases at J; junction bases unmatched: 11. In germline, CDR1 is SGHRS, CDR2 YFSETQ. The CDR3 is CASSPEGQWIGNTIYF. CDR3 in DNA: TGCGCCAGCAGCCCGGAGGGACAGTGGATCGGAAACACCATATATTTT.

This clone was observed a few times. The chain couples TRBV19 to TRBJ2-5; D is ambiguous. Between the trimmed V and J ends, which lost 6 bases and 1 base, there was a span of 15 bases. Germline V CDR1 and CDR2: LNHDA, SQIVND (reference sequence). CDR3 size: 15 residues. The CDR3 sequence: CASSRSPAVQETQYF. The CDR3 DNA reads TGTGCCAGTAGCAGATCCCCCGCAGTCCAAGAGACCCAGTACTTC.

The rearrangement uses TRBV5-4 and TRBJ2-5; 8 nucleotides agree with TRBD2. V gave up 0 bases and J gave up 2 bases; unmatched junction bases: 0. Germline CDR1 reads SGHNT; CDR2 reads YYREEE (reference sequence). The CDR3 is made up of 14 amino acids. DNA of the CDR3: TGTGCCAGCAGCTTGGCTAGCGGGCAAGAGACCCAGTACTTC. Its translation: CASSLASGQETQYF.

The V and J genes are TRBV29-1 and TRBJ2-7; a possible D gene is TRBD1 (6 bases). The CDR3 is 12 amino acids. The germline V gene encodes CDR1 SQVTM and CDR2 ANQGSEA. Between the trimmed V and J ends, which lost 2 bases and 5 bases, there was a span of 10 bases. The DNA of the CDR3 is TGCAGCGTTGAAAGGGGGTCAAACGAGCAGTACTTC. Amino acid sequence: CSVERGSNEQYF.

The V gene is TRBV9, the J gene TRBJ2-5; 7 bases map to TRBD2. The trim removed 4 bases at V and 3 bases at J, leaving 6 bases unmatched. The CDR3 has 14 amino acids. Germline loops: CDR1 SGDLS, CDR2 YYNGEE. This CDR3 is CASSSRSGEETQYF. In DNA, the CDR3 is TGTGCCAGCAGCTCAAGGAGCGGGGAAGAGACCCAGTACTTC. Based on the CDR3 plus reference TRBV9 and TRBJ2-5, the full variable domain is DSGVTQTPKHLITATGQRVTLRCSPRSGDLSVYWYQQSLDQGLQFLIQYYNGEERAKGNILERFSAQQFPDLHSELNLSSLELGDSALYFCASSSRSGEETQYFGPGTRLLVL.

The chain links TRBV14 to TRBJ1-1; D gene uncertain. The CDR3 is made up of 12 amino acids. Germline-derived CDR1 and CDR2 are SGHDN and FVKESK. The V end was cut by 3 bases, the J end by 10 bases, with 12 bases between. The DNA for the CDR3 is TGTGCCAGCAGCCACTCGACCGAGGGAGCTTTCTTT. Translating gives CASSHSTEGAFF.

This clone appeared once. This chain links TRBV18 with TRBJ1-1, with D maybe TRBD1 (6 bases). CDR1 and CDR2 from the germline V gene are KGHSH and LQKENI. This CDR3 region has 14 residues. The V end was cut by 2 bases, the J end by 1 base, with 8 bases between. The CDR3 nucleotides are TGTGCCAGCTCACCAGGGGGCGCGAACACTGAAGCTTTCTTT. Translated, it gives CASSPGGANTEAFF.

The chain combines TRBV7-6 with TRBJ2-5; D remains unclear. This CDR3 is built from 14 residues. Germline CDR1 is SGHVS and CDR2 is FNYEAQ. V lost 5 bases and J lost 1, with 11 bases in between. The CDR3 region is CASSPVSLQETQYF. CDR3 bases: TGTGCCAGCAGCCCGGTTTCACTCCAAGAGACCCAGTACTTC.

The V call is TRBV25-1, the J call TRBJ2-1; D remains ambiguous. Trimming cost V 2 bases and J 5 bases, with 10 bases left between them. The CDR3 runs to 14 residues. CDR1 and CDR2 (germline): MGHDK, SYGVNS. The CDR3 is CASSEPRENNEQFF. The DNA for the CDR3 is TGTGCCAGCAGTGAACCTAGAGAGAACAATGAGCAGTTCTTC.

A note on this clone: The junction departs from the called germline gene at one end, perhaps through a read error. The chain recombines TRBV5-1 with TRBJ2-1; the D gene is possibly TRBD1 (5 bases). CDR1 is SGHRS and CDR2 is YFSETQ in the germline V gene. This CDR3 has 15 amino acids. CDR3 nucleotide sequence: TGCGCCAGCAGCTCCAGGGTGGCATCCTCCAATGAGCAGTTCTTC. It yields the protein CASSSRVASSNEQFF. The variable domain in full, with the rest retrieved from reference TRBV5-1 and TRBJ2-1, is KAGVTQTPRYLIKTRGQQVTLSCSPISGHRSVSWYQQTPGQGLQFLFEYFSETQRNKGNFPGRFSGRQFSNSRSEMNVSTLELGDSALYLCASSSRVASSNEQFFGPGTRLTVL.

This rearrangement joins TRBV28 to TRBJ2-3, with D possibly being TRBD1 (5 bases). Looked up from germline, CDR1 is MDHEN and CDR2 is SYDVKM. This CDR3 has 14 amino acids. Trimming removed 6 bases from V and 4 bases from J, with 14 bases in between. As DNA, the CDR3 is TGTGCCAGCAGGCCAGGGTTGGCGGCAGATACGCAGTATTTT. As protein: CASRPGLAADTQYF.

This chain uses TRBV29-1 with TRBJ1-1; 9 nucleotides match TRBD1. V shed 3 bases and J 3 bases; nucleotides not matched to a gene: 5. Germline V gene data show CDR1 as SQVTM and CDR2 as ANQGSEA. The CDR3 consists of 14 residues. This CDR3 reads CSVDPRTGDTEAFF. The DNA for the CDR3 is TGCAGCGTTGACCCCCGGACAGGGGACACTGAAGCTTTCTTT.

The chain has TRBV6-5 and TRBJ2-1, with D possibly TRBD1 on 6 matching bases. This CDR3 has 15 amino acids. V was cut by 5 bases and J by 3 bases, with 14 bases left in between. Germline lookup yields CDR1 MNHEY and CDR2 SVGAGI. The CDR3 sequence is CASSLTGMGYNEQFF. Here the CDR3 DNA reads TGTGCCAGCAGTCTAACAGGGATGGGCTACAATGAGCAGTTCTTC.

This clone appeared once. The chain carries TRBV5-1 and TRBJ1-1, with D perhaps TRBD1 (5 bases). Trimming took off 5 bases at V and 1 base at J, with 15 bases between the two ends. CDR1 SGHRS and CDR2 YFSETQ come from the germline V gene. The CDR3 runs to 15 residues. Written as DNA, the CDR3 is TGCGCCAGCAGGGGGGGGATCCCGGGGAACACTGAAGCTTTCTTT. Translating it yields CASRGGIPGNTEAFF.

The chain recombines TRBV7-2 with TRBJ2-2; D unclear. There are 13 residues in the CDR3. Trimming cost V 3 bases and J 3 bases, with 5 bases left between them. The germline CDR1 and CDR2 sequences are SGHTA and FQGNSA. The CDR3, as DNA: TGTGCCAGCAGCTTTACTTACACCGGGGAGCTGTTTTTT. It specifies CASSFTYTGELFF.

This clone was found once. CDR3 region: CASSRDRGNYEQYF. CDR3 bases: TGTGCCAGCAGCCGGGACAGGGGTAACTACGAGCAGTACTTC. The chain has TRBV2 and TRBJ2-7, with 10 bases aligning to TRBD1. The germline gives CDR1 SNHLY, CDR2 FYNNEI. CDR3 length: 14 residues. J lost 3 bases, V lost 6 bases, and 5 bases had no gene match.

The chain couples TRBV20-1 to TRBJ1-1; a weak D match, TRBD1 (5 bases). V was shortened by 8 bases and J by 5 bases, with 12 bases between the two germline ends. This CDR3 contains 11 residues. Germline CDR1 and CDR2: DFQATT and SNEGSKA (reference sequence). The CDR3 spells CSRTRGTEAFF. CDR3 DNA: TGCAGTCGGACCCGGGGGACTGAAGCTTTCTTT.

The V call is TRBV28, the J call TRBJ1-1; TRBD1 aligns across 8 bases. The V gene end was trimmed by 2 bases and the J gene end by 3 bases; junction bases not matched to a gene: 2. CDR1 MDHEN and CDR2 SYDVKM come from the germline V gene. The CDR3 extends over 14 amino acids. The CDR3 region is CASSLVRGHTEAFF. The CDR3 DNA sequence: TGTGCCAGCAGTTTAGTCAGGGGGCACACTGAAGCTTTCTTT.

The CDR3 reads CASSELGQSNQPQHF. Written as DNA, the CDR3 is TGTGCCAGCAGTGAGTTAGGACAGTCCAATCAGCCCCAGCATTTT. This chain joins TRBV2 and TRBJ1-5; tentative D call: TRBD1 (6 bases). CDR3 length: 15 residues. In germline, CDR1 is SNHLY, CDR2 FYNNEI. V was trimmed by 3 bases and J by 3 bases, leaving 12 bases between them.

J is TRBJ2-7 and V is TRBV5-4; a possible D gene is TRBD2 (5 bases). The germline V gene encodes CDR1 SGHNT and CDR2 YYREEE (reference sequence). Trimming removed 0 bases from V and 3 bases from J, with 7 bases in between. The CDR3 consists of 13 residues. CDR3 loop: CASSLAGSYEQYF. CDR3 sequence (DNA): TGTGCCAGCAGCTTGGCTGGGAGCTACGAGCAGTACTTC.

This clone came up once. V and J are TRBV12-5 and TRBJ2-3; 9 nucleotides agree with TRBD2. Germline CDR1 is LGHNT and CDR2 is FRNRAP. V dropped 0 bases and J dropped 0; count of bases not matched to a gene: 4. The CDR3 extends over 17 amino acids. The CDR3 loop is CASGLVGLAGSTDTQYF. Written as DNA, the CDR3 is TGTGCTAGTGGTTTGGTTGGGCTAGCGGGGAGCACAGATACGCAGTATTTT.

The chain combines TRBV5-6 with TRBJ1-2; D might be TRBD1 (6 bases). V lost 4 bases, J lost 12 bases, and 16 bases lay in between. Per the germline V gene, CDR1 is SGHDT and CDR2 is YYEEEE. The CDR3 is 12 residues long. The CDR3 sequence: CASSLNRERDTF. The CDR3 bases are TGTGCCAGCAGCCTCAACAGGGAAAGGGACACCTTC.

CDR3 protein: CASSAKGTVFYEQYF. The CDR3 DNA reads as TGTGCCAGCAGTGCGAAAGGGACAGTCTTTTACGAGCAGTACTTC. This rearrangement joins TRBV6-1 to TRBJ2-7; 7 positions agree with TRBD1. CDR3 size: 15 residues. V shed 4 bases and J 4 bases; nucleotides not matched to a gene: 10. Germline V gene data show CDR1 as MNHNS and CDR2 as SASEGT.

The J gene is TRBJ1-1, the V gene TRBV7-8; 9 bases are shared with TRBD1. V gave up 5 bases and J gave up 6 bases; unmatched junction bases: 13. The CDR3 spans 16 residues. Germline-derived CDR1 and CDR2 are SGHVS and FQNEAQ. The CDR3 DNA follows: TGTGCCAGCAGCCTCACCGGACAGGGGAGGAGCGCTGAAGCTTTCTTT. Encoded protein: CASSLTGQGRSAEAFF. The variable domain in full, with the rest retrieved from reference TRBV7-8 and TRBJ1-1, is GAGVSQSPRYKVAKRGQDVALRCDPISGHVSLFWYQQALGQGPEFLTYFQNEAQLDKSGLPSDRFFAERPEGSVSTLKIQRTQQEDSAVYLCASSLTGQGRSAEAFFGQGTRLTVV.

The chain has TRBV10-3 and TRBJ2-3, with 8 bases fitting TRBD1. Germline V gene sequence: CDR1 ENHRY, CDR2 SYGVKD. Trimming took 6 bases from V and 2 from J; bases not matched to a gene: 4. CDR3 length equals 14 residues. The CDR3 reads CAISQTGVTDTQYF. The CDR3 nucleotides read TGTGCCATCAGCCAGACAGGGGTCACAGATACGCAGTATTTT.

The chain uses TRBV30 and TRBJ1-5; D not certain. V lost 2 bases and J 1 base, leaving 15 bases between the germline ends. This CDR3 has 16 residues. Germline CDR1 is GTSNPN and CDR2 is SVGIG (reference sequence). CDR3 nucleotides: TGTGCCTGGAGTAGCGGGGTTCGCGGAAGCAATCAGCCCCAGCATTTT. It yields the protein CAWSSGVRGSNQPQHF.